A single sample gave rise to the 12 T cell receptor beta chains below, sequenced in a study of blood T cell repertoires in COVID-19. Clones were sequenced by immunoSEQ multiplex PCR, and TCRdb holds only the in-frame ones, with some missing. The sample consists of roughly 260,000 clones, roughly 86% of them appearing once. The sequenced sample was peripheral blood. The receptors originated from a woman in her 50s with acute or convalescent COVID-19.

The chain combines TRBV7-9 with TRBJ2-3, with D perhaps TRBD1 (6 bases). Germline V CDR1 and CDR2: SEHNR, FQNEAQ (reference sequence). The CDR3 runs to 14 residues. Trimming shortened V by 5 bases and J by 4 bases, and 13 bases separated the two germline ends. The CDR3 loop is CASSPGQFADTQYF. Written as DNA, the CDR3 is TGTGCCAGCAGCCCCGGACAGTTCGCAGATACGCAGTATTTT.

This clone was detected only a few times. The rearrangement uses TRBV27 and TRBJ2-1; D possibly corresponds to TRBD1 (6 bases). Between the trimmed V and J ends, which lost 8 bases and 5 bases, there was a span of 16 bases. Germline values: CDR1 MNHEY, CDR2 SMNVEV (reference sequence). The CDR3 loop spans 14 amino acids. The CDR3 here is CASGWGRVHNEQFF. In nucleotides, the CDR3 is TGTGCCAGCGGTTGGGGGCGGGTTCACAATGAGCAGTTCTTC.

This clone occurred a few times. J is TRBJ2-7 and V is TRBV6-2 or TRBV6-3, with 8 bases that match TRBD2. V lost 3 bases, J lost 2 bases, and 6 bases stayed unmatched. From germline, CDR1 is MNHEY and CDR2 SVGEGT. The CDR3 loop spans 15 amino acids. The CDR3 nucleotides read TGTGCCAGCAGTTATAGCCCGGGACTAGCCTACGAGCAGTACTTC. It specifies CASSYSPGLAYEQYF.

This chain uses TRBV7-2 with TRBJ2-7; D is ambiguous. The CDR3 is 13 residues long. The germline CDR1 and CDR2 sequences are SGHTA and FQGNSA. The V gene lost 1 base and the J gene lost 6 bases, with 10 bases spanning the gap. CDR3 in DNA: TGTGCCAGCAGCTTAGTTGGCGCGGCCGAGCAGTACTTC. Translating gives CASSLVGAAEQYF. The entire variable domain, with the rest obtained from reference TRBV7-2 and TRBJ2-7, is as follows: GAGVSQSPSNKVTEKGKDVELRCDPISGHTALYWYRQSLGQGLEFLIYFQGNSAPDKSGLPSDRFSAERTGGSVSTLTIQRTQQEDSAVYLCASSLVGAAEQYFGPGTRLTVT.

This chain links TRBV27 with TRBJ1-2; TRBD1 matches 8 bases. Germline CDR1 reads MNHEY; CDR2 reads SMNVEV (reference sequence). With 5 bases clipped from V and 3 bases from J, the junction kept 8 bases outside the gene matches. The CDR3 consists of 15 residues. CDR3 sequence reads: CASSAQGAGYYGYTF. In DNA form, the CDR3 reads TGTGCCAGCAGTGCTCAGGGGGCAGGGTACTATGGCTACACCTTC.

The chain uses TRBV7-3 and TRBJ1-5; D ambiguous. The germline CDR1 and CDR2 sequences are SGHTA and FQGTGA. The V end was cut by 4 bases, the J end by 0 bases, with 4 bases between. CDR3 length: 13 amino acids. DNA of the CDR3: TGTGCCAGCAGCTCATCTAGCAATCAGCCCCAGCATTTT. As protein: CASSSSSNQPQHF.

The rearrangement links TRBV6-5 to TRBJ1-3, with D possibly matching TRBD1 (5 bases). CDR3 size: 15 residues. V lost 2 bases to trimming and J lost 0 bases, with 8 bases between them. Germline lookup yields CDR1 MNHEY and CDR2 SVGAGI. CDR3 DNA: TGTGCCAGCAGTTACGGGGCCTTCTCTGGAAACACCATATATTTT. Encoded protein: CASSYGAFSGNTIYF.

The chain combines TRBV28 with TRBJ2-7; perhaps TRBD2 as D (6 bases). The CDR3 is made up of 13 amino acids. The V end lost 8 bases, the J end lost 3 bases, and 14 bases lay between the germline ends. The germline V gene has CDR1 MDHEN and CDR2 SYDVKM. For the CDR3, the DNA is TGTGCCAGCCAACTCCCGGGACTCTACGAGCAGTACTTC. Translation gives CASQLPGLYEQYF.

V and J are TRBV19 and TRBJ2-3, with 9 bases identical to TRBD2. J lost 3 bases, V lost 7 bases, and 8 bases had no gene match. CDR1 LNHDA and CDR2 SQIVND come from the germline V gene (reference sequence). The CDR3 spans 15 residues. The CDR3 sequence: CASTDLAGVTDTQYF. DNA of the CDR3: TGTGCCAGTACTGACTTAGCGGGAGTAACAGATACGCAGTATTTT.

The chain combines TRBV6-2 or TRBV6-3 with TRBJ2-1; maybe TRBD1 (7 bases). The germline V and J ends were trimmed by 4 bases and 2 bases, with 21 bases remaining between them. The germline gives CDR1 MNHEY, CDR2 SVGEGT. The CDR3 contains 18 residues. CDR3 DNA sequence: TGTGCCAGCAGTTCTGGACCGAGCGCGGGACAGACCTACAATGAGCAGTTCTTC. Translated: CASSSGPSAGQTYNEQFF.

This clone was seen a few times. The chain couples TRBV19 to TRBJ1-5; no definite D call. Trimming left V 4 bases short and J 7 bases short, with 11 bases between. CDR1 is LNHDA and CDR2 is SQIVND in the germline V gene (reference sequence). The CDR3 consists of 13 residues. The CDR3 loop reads CASSKAGGQPQHF. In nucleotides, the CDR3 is TGTGCCAGTAGTAAGGCAGGTGGCCAGCCCCAGCATTTT.

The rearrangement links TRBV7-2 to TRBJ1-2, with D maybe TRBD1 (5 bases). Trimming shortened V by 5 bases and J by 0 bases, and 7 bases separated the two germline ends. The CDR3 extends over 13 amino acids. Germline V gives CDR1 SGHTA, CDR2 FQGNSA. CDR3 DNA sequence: TGTGCCAGCAGCATGACAGCTAACTATGGCTACACCTTC. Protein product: CASSMTANYGYTF.